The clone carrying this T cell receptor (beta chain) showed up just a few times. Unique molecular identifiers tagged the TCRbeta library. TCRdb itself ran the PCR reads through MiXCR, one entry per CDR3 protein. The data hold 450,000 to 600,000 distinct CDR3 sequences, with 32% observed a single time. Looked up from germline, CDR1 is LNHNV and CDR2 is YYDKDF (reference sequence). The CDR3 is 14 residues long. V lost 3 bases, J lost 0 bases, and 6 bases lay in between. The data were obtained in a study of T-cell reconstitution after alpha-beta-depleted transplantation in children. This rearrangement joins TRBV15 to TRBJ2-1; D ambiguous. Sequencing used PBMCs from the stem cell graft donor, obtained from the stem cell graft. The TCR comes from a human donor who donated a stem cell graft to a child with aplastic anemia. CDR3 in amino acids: CATSSQSSYNEQFF. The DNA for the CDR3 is TGTGCCACCAGCAGTCAGAGCTCCTACAATGAGCAGTTCTTC. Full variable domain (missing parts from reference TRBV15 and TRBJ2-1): DAMVIQNPRYQVTQFGKPVTLSCSQTLNHNVMYWYQQKSSQAPKLLFHYYDKDFNNEADTPDNFQSRRPNTSFCFLDIRSPGLGDTAMYLCATSSQSSYNEQFFGPGTRLTVL.